This TCR beta chain was sequenced in a study of blood T cell repertoires in COVID-19. Study summary: Samples came from the United States, Italy and Spain, spanning acute and convalescent COVID-19. From T cells, B-cell-depleted T cells, or PBMCs came the material, which was cDNA or gDNA.

Looked up from germline, CDR1 is SNHLY and CDR2 is FYNNEI. This CDR3 has 12 residues. Trimming stripped 7 bases from V and 2 bases from J, with 9 bases between. Original processing methods: Researchers report that nucleated cell counts were estimated from reference gene primer amplification. Data came from immunoSEQ multiplex PCR; TCRdb stores just in-frame clones and leaves some out. D and trimming come from the DNA, and the V and J calls and clone size come from that table. The sample includes about 100,000 clones, approximately 86% seen only once; the top ten take 5%. The sample was peripheral blood. This receptor was identified in a human donor in a cohort sampled during active COVID-19. The gene calls are TRBV2 and TRBJ2-7, with a weak D call TRBD2 (5 bases). The CDR3 loop reads CASIAGAYEQYF. CDR3 nucleotide sequence: TGTGCCAGCATCGCGGGCGCCTACGAGCAGTACTTC.